This section outlines one T cell receptor beta chain sequence together with its context. Its cognate antigen is unknown. TCRdb used MiXCR to reprocess the reads, holding one entry per CDR3 protein. The repertoire holds around 490,000 distinct CDR3 sequences, around 27% seen once, with 13% in the top ten. This sample was taken from a study of T cell repertoires in cytomegalovirus infection. Study at large: Public TCR beta signatures provided an indication of both CMV infection and a matching HLA type.

Study-level results: HLA-C-restricted CMV-specific TCR beta clonotypes prevailed in the ex vivo response.

The specimen was PBMCs. The source of this sequence is a human donor in good health (CMV status not recorded). Some clones in this sample may be carry-over from other donors' samples.

CDR3 nucleotides: TGTGCCAGCAGCCCTGGGACAGTCTTTGGCTACACCTTC. This encodes CASSPGTVFGYTF. This chain connects TRBV7-2 to TRBJ1-2; TRBD1 matches 7 bases. In germline, CDR1 is SGHTA, CDR2 FQGNSA. This CDR3 comprises 13 residues. V lost 5 bases and J lost 7; bases outside the gene matches: 7.